The source of this TCR beta chain is a study of cytomegalovirus exposure and HLA in healthy donors (dated by TCRdb to about 2017). Context from the whole study: The 670 or so repertoires of the first cohort and the roughly 110 validation repertoires were produced on the same platform, according to a later analysis. Besides the first cohort of roughly 660 subjects, a separate validation cohort made up of roughly 120 different subjects was used. The study aimed to test whether cataloging public T cell receptors could reveal signatures of past pathogen exposure. To predict cytomegalovirus infection status, the study brought together high-throughput TCR immunosequencing, statistical association of individual TCRs with disease status, and machine learning.

About this clone itself: Its cognate antigen has yet to be identified. No base qualities exist here, and no much larger clone lies one base off it.

Donors formed part of the validation cohort, which comprised about 120 subjects and was distinct from the first cohort of fewer than 750 subjects. According to the germline V gene (reference sequence), CDR1 reads GTSNPN and CDR2 reads SVGIG. The CDR3 spans 13 residues, from the cysteine through the phenylalanine. Only CDR3 DNA is held: 39 bases, read in frame from base 1. Trimming leaves V shorter by 5 bases and J shorter by 9 bases, with the junction holding 12 bases beyond the gene matches. Here is what the overall study found, with its caveats: The study gave a list of under 200 TCR beta chains associated with cytomegalovirus. The authors suggested that the approach could potentially be extended to other disease states and immunological phenotypes. The classifier was reported to diagnose cytomegalovirus status with high specificity and sensitivity in both the original cohort and the validation cohort. A few of the identified cytomegalovirus-associated TCR beta chains were confirmed in vitro to be specific for cytomegalovirus antigens. While some public TCRs were present in many individuals, most TCR sequences turned up only very rarely across donors. Subsequent analysis determined that TCRs grouped into clusters in the first cohort also showed a tendency toward co-occurrence across the 120 validation repertoires, and about 94% of cluster scores exceeded 0. All 120 or so repertoires were used to score co-occurrence in the validation cohort in a later analysis, because that analysis had no HLA typing for the cohort.

Library creation used the immunoSEQ multiplex PCR assay. Concerning the study's data processing: A statistical classification framework was developed to diagnose cytomegalovirus status using the catalog of TCR beta chain sequences. What TCRdb holds here is the immuneACCESS table cut down to in-frame rearrangements. Part of the clones is not present; checked against another copy, under half of the missing clones reflect an unresolved V gene, and the others are unexplained. The V and J calls and clone size are taken from that table; D and trimming were inferred from the DNA. Recorded for this sample are 200,000 to 250,000 clones; approximately 80% of them occurred a single time. The ten biggest clones cover over 12% of the sample.

Sequencing used PBMCs. Here the chain combines TRBV30 and TRBJ2-5, with 7 bases in between that match TRBD1. The sequence came from a woman in her twenties or thirties in good health and CMV-seropositive. The CDR3 in this case is CAWEDTGAGAQYF. Here is the DNA: TGTGCCTGGGAAGATACAGGGGCCGGAGCCCAGTACTTC.